A selection of T cell receptor beta chains follows, all from one sample in a study of blood T cell repertoires in COVID-19. This table comes from immunoSEQ multiplex PCR, and its TCRdb copy is limited to in-frame clones, with some not included. The sample contains 350,000 or so clones, 88% of which appear only once. Material for sequencing was peripheral blood. The receptors here all came from a woman aged 25 to 39 with COVID-19, enrolled during active disease. Each CDR3 is given with its conserved first and last residue. A D gene is named only where the DNA matches it firmly. Size is stated for part of the rows, as once, few or many counts, or as a class when the clone is expanded.

TGTGCCAGCAGCAGTGACAGGAACAATCAGCCCCAGCATTTT	CASSSDRNNQPQHF	TRBV7-9	TRBJ1-5	-	-
TGTGCCAGCAGTGGGGGACAGGTCGGGCAGTACTTC	CASSGGQVGQYF	TRBV2	TRBJ2-7	-	TRBD1
TGTGCCAGCAGTTTGGCAGGGGGATATCAGCCCCAGCATTTT	CASSLAGGYQPQHF	TRBV28	TRBJ1-5	-	TRBD1
TGCGCCAGCAGCGTGGACAGCCTGGGCACTGAAGCTTTCTTT	CASSVDSLGTEAFF	TRBV5-1	TRBJ1-1	-	-
TGTGCCAGCAGTTCACAGGGTTTTCAGACCCAGTACTTC	CASSSQGFQTQYF	TRBV12-3/TRBV12-4	TRBJ2-5	-	-
TGTGCCAGCAGCCAAACAGGGTACCAAGGGTACCAAGAGACCCAGTACTTC	CASSQTGYQGYQETQYF	TRBV7-6	TRBJ2-5	-	-
TGCAGCGTTGAAGGGCGGAGGAAGAAGCATAGTCTATTATCAGATACGCAGTATTTT	CSVEGRRKKHSLLSDTQYF	TRBV29-1	TRBJ2-3	-	-
TGCGCCAGCAGCCCGGGACTAGCGGGGGCACGGGGAGAGACCCAGTACTTC	CASSPGLAGARGETQYF	TRBV5-1	TRBJ2-5	-	TRBD2
TGTGCCAGCAGATCTACAGGGTCTGGAAACACCATATATTTT	CASRSTGSGNTIYF	TRBV2	TRBJ1-3	-	-
TGCGCCAGCAGCCAAAGAGCGTACGAGCAGTACTTC	CASSQRAYEQYF	TRBV4-3	TRBJ2-7	-	-
TGCAGCGTTGAACGAGGCGGGGGGACCGATACGCAGTATTTT	CSVERGGGTDTQYF	TRBV29-1	TRBJ2-3	-	TRBD2
TGTGCCAGCAGCCATGTGCTAGCGGGGGAGGAGGAGCAGTTCTTC	CASSHVLAGEEEQFF	TRBV3-1/TRBV3-2	TRBJ2-1	-	TRBD2
TGTGCCAGCAGTGAAGCGCTCCGGGATGAAAAACTATTTTTT	CASSEALRDEKLFF	TRBV6-1	TRBJ1-4	-	-
TGTGCCAGCATGATACAGGGGTACTATGGCTACACCTTC	CASMIQGYYGYTF	TRBV6-5	TRBJ1-2	-	TRBD1
TGCAGCGTTGACTCCTCCGGGGAGCTGTTTTTT	CSVDSSGELFF	TRBV29-1	TRBJ2-2	-	-
TGCGCCAGCAGCCAAGATCCAACAGCATTGAACACCGGGGAGCTGTTTTTT	CASSQDPTALNTGELFF	TRBV4-1	TRBJ2-2	-	-
TGTGCCAGCAGCGCCACCCGGGACAGCAGCTCCTACGAGCAGTACTTC	CASSATRDSSSYEQYF	TRBV27	TRBJ2-7	-	TRBD1
TGTGCCAGCAGCCGGACAGGGGAGAACTATGGCTACACCTTC	CASSRTGENYGYTF	TRBV27	TRBJ1-2	-	TRBD1
TGTGCCAGCAGCTTGGACTTTTACGAGCAGTACTTC	CASSLDFYEQYF	TRBV5-5	TRBJ2-7	-	-
TGTGCCAGTAGTATGGGAACGGGGGGGGATGAGCAGTTCTTC	CASSMGTGGDEQFF	TRBV19	TRBJ2-1	-	TRBD2
TGTGCCTGGAGATCGGGGGGCGCGAAGGATCAGCCCCAGCATTTT	CAWRSGGAKDQPQHF	TRBV30	TRBJ1-5	few	-
TGTGCCAGTAGTGATAGCGGGGCCTACGAGCAGTACTTC	CASSDSGAYEQYF	TRBV19	TRBJ2-7	once	TRBD2
TGTGCCAGCTCACCACCGGGCCAGCTACCCGCCGGGGAGCTGTTTTTT	CASSPPGQLPAGELFF	TRBV18	TRBJ2-2	-	-
TGCGCCAGCAGGACAGGGATGTACAATGAGCAGTTCTTC	CASRTGMYNEQFF	TRBV5-1	TRBJ2-1	-	TRBD1
TGTGCCAGCAGTTTACCGACAGGGAGGGGCTACACCTTC	CASSLPTGRGYTF	TRBV28	TRBJ1-2	-	TRBD1
TGCAGCGTTCTGGCGGACCAAGAGACCCAGTACTTC	CSVLADQETQYF	TRBV29-1	TRBJ2-5	-	-
TGTGCCAGCAGTTACTCTTGGACTCAGAACACCGGGGAGCTGTTTTTT	CASSYSWTQNTGELFF	TRBV6-5	TRBJ2-2	-	-
TGTGCCAGCAGCCCCCAGACAGGAATAGCGGGCTACACCTTC	CASSPQTGIAGYTF	TRBV7-2	TRBJ1-2	-	-
TGTGCCATCAGTGTACAGCACTCTGGAAACACCATATATTTT	CAISVQHSGNTIYF	TRBV10-3	TRBJ1-3	few	-
TGTGCCAGCAGAGGGACAGCCAACACTGAAGCTTTCTTT	CASRGTANTEAFF	TRBV2	TRBJ1-1	-	TRBD1
TGTGCCAGCAGAACGGCCTACCGAGGCTATGGCTACACCTTC	CASRTAYRGYGYTF	TRBV28	TRBJ1-2	-	-
TGTGCCTGGAGTGTACAGGCACCCTCCTATAATTCACCCCTCCACTTT	CAWSVQAPSYNSPLHF	TRBV30	TRBJ1-6	-	-
TGTGCCAGCAGCCGTAGCGGGGCTAACACAGATACGCAGTATTTT	CASSRSGANTDTQYF	TRBV7-9	TRBJ2-3	-	TRBD2
TGTGCCAGCAGCTTCACCAGTCAAGAGACCCAGTACTTC	CASSFTSQETQYF	TRBV5-5	TRBJ2-5	-	-
TGTGCCAGCAGTTGGGCAGGGATTGATCAGCCCCAGCATTTT	CASSWAGIDQPQHF	TRBV28	TRBJ1-5	few	-
TGTGCCTGGGGGCACAAGGACTCTTTCACAGATACGCAGTATTTT	CAWGHKDSFTDTQYF	TRBV30	TRBJ2-3	once	-
TGTGCCATCCCAACGGGCCAGGGGCTCACCCGGGTCCTGACTTTC	CAIPTGQGLTRVLTF	TRBV2	TRBJ2-6	-	-
TGTGCCAGCCGCGGACAGGGGGACAGAAACACCATATATTTT	CASRGQGDRNTIYF	TRBV25-1	TRBJ1-3	-	TRBD1
TGCGCCAGCAGCTTCGGACAGGGTCGGGAGACCCAGTACTTC	CASSFGQGRETQYF	TRBV5-1	TRBJ2-5	-	TRBD1
TGTGCCAGCAGCCAAGAGCCCAGCGCCAATGAGCAGTTCTTC	CASSQEPSANEQFF	TRBV4-2	TRBJ2-1	-	-
TGTGCCAGTAGTGGAGGGTTCAATGAGCAGTTCTTC	CASSGGFNEQFF	TRBV19	TRBJ2-1	-	-
TGTGCCAGCAGCCAGGGGACAGAGCCTAAGTACTATGGCTACACCTTC	CASSQGTEPKYYGYTF	TRBV5-6	TRBJ1-2	-	TRBD1
TGTGCCAGCAGCAAAGATGGGCAGGCATCATATAATTCACCCCTCCACTTT	CASSKDGQASYNSPLHF	TRBV21-1	TRBJ1-6	few	-
TGTGCCAGCAGCCAAGTCCTCTTCGGGACTAGCGGGGGGGGACAGTTCTTC	CASSQVLFGTSGGGQFF	TRBV3-1/TRBV3-2	TRBJ2-1	-	TRBD2
TGTGCCAGCTCATCCCGGGACAGCCTAAGTCCCCTCCACTTT	CASSSRDSLSPLHF	TRBV18	TRBJ1-6	-	TRBD1
TGTGCCAGCAGCGTACAGGGGGCGAGTAATTCACCCCTCCACTTT	CASSVQGASNSPLHF	TRBV13	TRBJ1-6	-	TRBD1
TGTGCCAGTAGTGTCGCCGGGACAGGGTTTTTTAGCAATCAGCCCCAGCATTTT	CASSVAGTGFFSNQPQHF	TRBV19	TRBJ1-5	-	TRBD1
TGTGCCAGCAGCCTCGGGGTACTTAATGAAAAACTGTTTTTT	CASSLGVLNEKLFF	TRBV3-1/TRBV3-2	TRBJ1-4	once	-
TGTGCCACTTCTAAGAGACAGAGCACAGATACGCAGTATTTT	CATSKRQSTDTQYF	TRBV2	TRBJ2-3	-	-
TGTGCCAGCAGTTACTCGATCGGCGGTAACACTGAAGCTTTCTTT	CASSYSIGGNTEAFF	TRBV6-5	TRBJ1-1	few	-
TGTGCCAGCAGCCTCCCGACTAGCGGGGGGGCGAGCGAGCAGTACTTC	CASSLPTSGGASEQYF	TRBV21-1	TRBJ2-7	once	-
TGTGCCAGCAGCTTGAAGGACACGCTAGACGCTGAAGCTTTCTTT	CASSLKDTLDAEAFF	TRBV6-5	TRBJ1-1	-	-
TGTGCCATCAGTGAGTCGGGGGGAGCTGGAAACACCATATATTTT	CAISESGGAGNTIYF	TRBV10-3	TRBJ1-3	-	-
TGTGCCAGCAGCAAAACAAAGGCACTCCGGGACAGGGGGTCATCGGGTGCTTTCTTT	CASSKTKALRDRGSSGAFF	TRBV21-1	TRBJ1-1	once	-
TGTGCCAGCAGCCAAGCTAGCGGGGGGGCAACAGATACGCAGTATTTT	CASSQASGGATDTQYF	TRBV4-2	TRBJ2-3	-	TRBD2